This T cell receptor (beta chain) was obtained from a study of blood T cell repertoires in COVID-19. Across the study: COVID-19 samples from acute and convalescent phases originated in the United States, Italy and Spain.

Germline lookup yields CDR1 MNHEY and CDR2 SMNVEV (reference sequence). The V end was cut by 5 bases, the J end by 0 bases, with 8 bases between. The CDR3 extends over 13 amino acids. Original analysis: Amplification of reference gene primers was used by the study to estimate nucleated cell counts. The data were produced by immunoSEQ multiplex PCR, yet TCRdb's version contains in-frame clones alone and is incomplete. The V and J calls and clone size are taken from that table; D and trimming were inferred from the DNA. The sample includes 270,000 or so clones, under 90% seen only once; the top ten take roughly 8.6%.

V gene TRBV27 combines with J gene TRBJ2-7, with D tentatively TRBD1 (5 bases). This TCR derives from a human donor in a cohort sampled during active COVID-19. The sequenced sample consisted of peripheral blood. The DNA for the CDR3 is TGTGCCAGCAGTGCCAGGGTCTCCTACGAGCAGTACTTC. It encodes CASSARVSYEQYF.